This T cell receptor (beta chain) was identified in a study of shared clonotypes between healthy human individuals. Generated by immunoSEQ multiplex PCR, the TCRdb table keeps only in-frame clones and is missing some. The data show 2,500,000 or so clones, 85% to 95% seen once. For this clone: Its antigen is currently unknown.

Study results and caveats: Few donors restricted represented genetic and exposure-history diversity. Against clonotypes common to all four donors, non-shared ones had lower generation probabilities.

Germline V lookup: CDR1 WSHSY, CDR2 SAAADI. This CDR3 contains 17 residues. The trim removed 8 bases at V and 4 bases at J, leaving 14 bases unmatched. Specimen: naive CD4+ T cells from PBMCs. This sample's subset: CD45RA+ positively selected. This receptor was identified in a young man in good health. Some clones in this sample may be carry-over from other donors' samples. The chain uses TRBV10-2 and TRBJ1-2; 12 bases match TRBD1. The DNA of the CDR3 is TGCGCCAGCTCCCCCGGGACAGGGGGCTCCGCTACCTATGGCTACACCTTC. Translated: CASSPGTGGSATYGYTF.